This TCR beta chain was observed in a study of long-term antiretroviral therapy in people with HIV. Study-level findings and limits: HIV repertoires spanned narrower CDR3 length ranges than controls. Whichever time point was examined, clones expanded before ART dominated the repertoire.

From germline, CDR1 is SQVTM and CDR2 ANQGSEA. The CDR3 covers 13 residues. This clone was seen a handful of times. The antigen remains unidentified. The junction differs from germline at one of its ends, possibly a read error. At survey level, the immunoSEQ assay was run in its v3.0 version. Sequencing was performed with immunoSEQ multiplex PCR; in TCRdb, only in-frame clones are kept and a portion is missing. The table has fewer than 45,000 clones, 80% to 90% seen once. Sequencing was performed on unsorted PBMCs, taken 2.2 years after starting antiretroviral therapy. The source is a man younger than 35 with HIV. The rearrangement uses TRBV29-1 and TRBJ2-1, with a tentative D call TRBD2 (6 bases). The CDR3, as DNA: TGTATCGTAGGAGGGTCCCTATACGATGAGCAGTTCTTC. Amino acids: CIVGGSLYDEQFF.